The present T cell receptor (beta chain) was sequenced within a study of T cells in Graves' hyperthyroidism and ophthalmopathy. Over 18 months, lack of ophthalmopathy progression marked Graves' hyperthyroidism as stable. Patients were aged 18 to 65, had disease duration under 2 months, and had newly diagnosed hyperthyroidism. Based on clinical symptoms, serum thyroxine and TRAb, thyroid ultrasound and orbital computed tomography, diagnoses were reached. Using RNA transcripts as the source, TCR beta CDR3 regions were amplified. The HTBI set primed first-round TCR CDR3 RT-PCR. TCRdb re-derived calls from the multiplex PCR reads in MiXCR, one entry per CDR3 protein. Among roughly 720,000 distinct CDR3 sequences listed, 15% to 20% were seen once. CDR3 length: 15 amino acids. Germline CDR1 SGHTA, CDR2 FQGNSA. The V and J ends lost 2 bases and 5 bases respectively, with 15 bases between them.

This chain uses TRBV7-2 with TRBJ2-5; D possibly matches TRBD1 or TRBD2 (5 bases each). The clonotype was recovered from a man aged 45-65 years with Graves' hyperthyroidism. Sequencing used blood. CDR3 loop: CASSLMGEVGETQYF. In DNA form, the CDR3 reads TGTGCCAGCAGCTTAATGGGGGAAGTCGGGGAGACCCAGTACTTC.